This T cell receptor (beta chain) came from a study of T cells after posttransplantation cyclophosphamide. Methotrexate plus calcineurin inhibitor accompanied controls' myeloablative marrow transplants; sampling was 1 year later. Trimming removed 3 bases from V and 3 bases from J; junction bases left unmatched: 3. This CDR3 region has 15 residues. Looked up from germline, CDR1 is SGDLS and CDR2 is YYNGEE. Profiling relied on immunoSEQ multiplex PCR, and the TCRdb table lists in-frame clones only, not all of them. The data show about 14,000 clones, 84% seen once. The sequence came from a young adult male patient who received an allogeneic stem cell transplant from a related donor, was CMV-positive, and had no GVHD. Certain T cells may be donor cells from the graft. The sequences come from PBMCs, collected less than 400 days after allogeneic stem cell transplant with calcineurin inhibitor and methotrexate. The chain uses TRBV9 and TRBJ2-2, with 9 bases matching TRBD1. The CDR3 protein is CASSEDRGHTGELFF. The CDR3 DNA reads TGTGCCAGCAGCGAGGACAGGGGTCACACCGGGGAGCTGTTTTTT. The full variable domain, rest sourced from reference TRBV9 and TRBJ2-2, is DSGVTQTPKHLITATGQRVTLRCSPRSGDLSVYWYQQSLDQGLQFLIQYYNGEERAKGNILERFSAQQFPDLHSELNLSSLELGDSALYFCASSEDRGHTGELFFGEGSRLTVL.